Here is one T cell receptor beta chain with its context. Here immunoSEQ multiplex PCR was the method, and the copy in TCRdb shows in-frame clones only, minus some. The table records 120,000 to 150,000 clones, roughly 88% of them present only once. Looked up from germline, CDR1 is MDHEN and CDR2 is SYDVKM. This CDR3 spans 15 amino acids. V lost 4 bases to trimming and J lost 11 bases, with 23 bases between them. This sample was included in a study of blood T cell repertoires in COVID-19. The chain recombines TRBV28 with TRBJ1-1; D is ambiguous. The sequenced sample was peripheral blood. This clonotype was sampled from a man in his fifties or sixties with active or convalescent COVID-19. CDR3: CASSSSPGGSTWAFF. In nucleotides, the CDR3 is TGTGCCAGCAGTTCCAGCCCGGGAGGCAGCACATGGGCTTTCTTT.